These 10 T cell receptor beta chains came from one sample sequenced in a study of blood T cell repertoires in COVID-19. Clones were sequenced by immunoSEQ multiplex PCR, and TCRdb holds only the in-frame ones, with some missing. This table has around 25,000 clones, around 83% appearing once. The sample taken for sequencing was peripheral blood. The receptors come from a man in his 70s with active COVID-19.

The rearrangement joins TRBV7-6 to TRBJ2-7; 12 nucleotides line up with TRBD2. The J call may be in error: the DNA end matches TRBJ2-1 better. The CDR3 is 19 residues long. In germline, CDR1 is SGHVS, CDR2 FNYEAQ. CDR3 in amino acids: CASSLTGTSGPGSYNEQFF. The CDR3 DNA is TGTGCCAGCAGCTTAACCGGGACTAGCGGGCCGGGGTCCTACAATGAGCAGTTCTTC.

This clone appeared a few times. The chain employs TRBV25-1 and TRBJ1-1; D not certain. This CDR3 is 13 amino acids long. The germline CDR1 and CDR2 sequences are MGHDK and SYGVNS. Trimming cost V 8 bases and J 1 base, with 11 bases left between them. CDR3 loop: CASSLSGNTEAFF. For the CDR3, the DNA is TGTGCCAGCTCTCTTTCCGGGAACACTGAAGCTTTCTTT.

This chain connects TRBV6-5 to TRBJ2-3, with 7 bases aligning to TRBD1. Losses at the gene ends were 7 bases for V and 2 bases for J; bases not matched to a gene: 9. The germline CDR1 and CDR2 sequences are MNHEY and SVGAGI. This CDR3 has 15 amino acids. This chain's CDR3 is CASIETGPSTDTQYF. The CDR3 bases are TGTGCCAGCATCGAGACAGGGCCTTCCACAGATACGCAGTATTTT.

The J gene is TRBJ2-7, the V gene TRBV13, with 11 positions matching TRBD2. V was clipped by 4 bases and J by 3 bases; unmatched bases: 2. CDR3 length: 14 residues. The germline CDR1 and CDR2 sequences are PRHDT and FYEKMQ (reference sequence). DNA for the CDR3: TGTGCCAGCAGCTCGACTAGCGGGGACTACGAGCAGTACTTC. This gives the protein CASSSTSGDYEQYF.

This chain uses TRBV5-1 with TRBJ2-3; 10 positions agree with TRBD2. This CDR3 contains 20 residues. Germline V CDR1 and CDR2: SGHRS, YFSETQ. The V gene end was trimmed by 1 base and the J gene end by 2 bases; junction bases not matched to a gene: 16. CDR3 loop: CASSLFSGGPPGYNTDTQYF. The CDR3 DNA sequence: TGCGCCAGCAGCTTGTTTAGCGGGGGGCCCCCAGGGTATAACACAGATACGCAGTATTTT.

J is TRBJ2-1 and V is TRBV9; 8 bases line up with TRBD1. Germline CDR1 is SGDLS and CDR2 is YYNGEE. The CDR3 consists of 16 residues. The trim removed 0 bases at V and 5 bases at J, leaving 7 bases unmatched. CDR3 sequence (DNA): TGTGCCAGCAGCGTAGGTCCGACAGGGGTTGACAATGAGCAGTTCTTC. As protein: CASSVGPTGVDNEQFF.

This clone was counted once. V gene TRBV7-9 combines with J gene TRBJ2-3; the match to TRBD1 covers 8 bases. Germline values: CDR1 SEHNR, CDR2 FQNEAQ (reference sequence). J lost 4 bases, V lost 5 bases, and 11 bases had no gene match. This CDR3 is 16 amino acids long. CDR3 region: CASSPRGRGRADTQYF. CDR3 sequence (DNA): TGTGCCAGCAGCCCGAGGGGCAGGGGGCGCGCAGATACGCAGTATTTT.

The gene calls are TRBV5-1 and TRBJ2-3; TRBD2 aligns across 14 bases. Germline CDR1 and CDR2: SGHRS and YFSETQ. This CDR3 spans 16 amino acids. Germline trimming cut 4 bases from V and 3 bases from J; bases unmatched to any gene: 4. The CDR3 region has the DNA TGCGCCAGCAGCCTGACTAGCGGGGGGGCAACAGATACGCAGTATTTT. This sequence encodes CASSLTSGGATDTQYF.

The chain joins TRBV28 to TRBJ2-2; D might be TRBD1 (6 bases). V was pared by 6 bases and J by 4 bases, with 12 bases between. The CDR3 totals 14 residues. From germline, CDR1 is MDHEN and CDR2 SYDVKM. The CDR3 loop is CASRAGTPTGELFF. In DNA form, the CDR3 reads TGTGCCAGCAGAGCAGGGACACCCACCGGGGAGCTGTTTTTT.

The chain employs TRBV11-2 and TRBJ2-4; TRBD2 might be the D (5 bases). Germline lookup yields CDR1 SGHAT and CDR2 FQNNGV. The CDR3 extends over 17 amino acids. Trimming removed 0 bases at V and 1 base at J, with 13 bases between. CDR3 loop: CASSLDTRLAAKNIQYF. DNA of the CDR3: TGTGCCAGCAGCTTAGATACTAGGTTAGCGGCCAAAAACATTCAGTACTTC.